The source of this T cell receptor beta chain is a study of blood T cell repertoires in COVID-19. Study overall: Samples representing acute and convalescent COVID-19 were sourced from the United States, Italy and Spain. In each case, the material was cDNA or gDNA derived from T cells, B-cell-depleted T cells, or PBMCs.

This clone was detected only once. Repertoires were generated with immunoSEQ multiplex PCR, while TCRdb's copy carries only in-frame clones and drops some. The profile covers over 250,000 clones, with roughly nine tenths appearing a single time and 2.2% taken by the ten largest. Seattle's cohort entered during active infection and was followed longitudinally. The receptor's source is a woman aged 25 to 39 with COVID-19, enrolled during active disease. The sequenced material came from peripheral blood.

The CDR3 region has the DNA TGTGCCATCAGTGCAGACACAGGAGGGACTGAAGCTTTCTTT. Protein: CAISADTGGTEAFF. This rearrangement joins TRBV10-3 to TRBJ1-1; TRBD1 might be the D (5 bases). The germline V gene has CDR1 ENHRY and CDR2 SYGVKD. The CDR3 sequence is 14 residues long. Trimming removed 4 bases from V and 5 bases from J, with 14 bases in between.